This TCR beta chain was observed in a study of blood T cell repertoires in COVID-19 (dated by TCRdb to 2020 to 2022). At the level of the whole study: Samples covering the acute and convalescent phases of COVID-19 were provided by collaborators in the United States, Italy and Spain. Subjects who had been exposed to COVID-19, were actively infected with it, or had recovered from it provided the deeply sampled blood TCRbeta repertoires that made up the dataset. The samples were drawn from the first 160 participants of the ongoing ImmuneRACE study and from over 950 subjects provided by 6 global collaborators. Where HLA class I and class II types were available, the types were taken from metadata supplied by the sample provider, not from assay-based typing. The repertoires were released in a freely available public database intended as a resource for research on the immune response to SARS-CoV-2. Nearly every sample came with metadata listing a de-identified subject ID, COVID-19 status, age in years and sex. The prospective study material was composed of cDNA or gDNA derived from T cells, B-cell-depleted T cells, or PBMCs.

CDR1 is given as DFQATT and CDR2 as SNEGSKA, both from the germline V gene (reference sequence). Cut back by 3 bases and 0 bases, the V and J ends lie 9 bases apart. The CDR3 runs 15 residues from the cysteine to the phenylalanine. Just CDR3 DNA is preserved here, 45 bases in frame from base 1. The collaborating institutions used their own protocols to collect whole blood in K2EDTA tubes. For TCRbeta analysis, collaborators shipped samples in one of three forms: frozen whole blood, isolated PBMCs, or DNA extracted from either of those sample types. Summary of the overall study and its limitations: Clinical and demographic metadata were provided uncurated, with the amount varying by source and participant.

Concerning this clone: Its antigen remains undetermined. No base quality values were provided; no much bigger clone lies one nucleotide off.

TCRbeta CDR3 regions were amplified from genomic DNA using the immunoSEQ Assay, a bias-controlled multiplex PCR. The published analysis was carried out like this. The number of nucleated cells in each sample was estimated from the amplification of reference gene primers within the assay. To quantify the absolute abundance of each unique TCRbeta CDR3 rearrangement, sequence reads were collapsed and filtered. For each sample, productive Simpson clonality was calculated as the square root of Simpson's diversity index over productive rearrangements. This is the immuneACCESS table as TCRdb keeps it, with only in-frame sequences that have V and J called. A part of the clones is gone; compared with another copy, unresolved V genes explain less than half, and the rest is unexplained. V, J and clone size reflect that table, while D and trimming were determined from the DNA. This sample comprises approximately 150,000 clones, approximately 81% of them detected only once. More than 2% of the sample comes from the top ten.

The receptor chain draws on TRBV20-1 and TRBJ1-6; the D gene assignment is ambiguous. The receptor comes from a human donor with acute or convalescent COVID-19. The donor label of this sample is uncertain. The sequencing input was peripheral blood. The CDR3 region has the sequence CSASPGSSYNSPLHF. The DNA reads as follows: TGCAGTGCTAGTCCGGGGAGCTCCTATAATTCACCCCTCCACTTT.